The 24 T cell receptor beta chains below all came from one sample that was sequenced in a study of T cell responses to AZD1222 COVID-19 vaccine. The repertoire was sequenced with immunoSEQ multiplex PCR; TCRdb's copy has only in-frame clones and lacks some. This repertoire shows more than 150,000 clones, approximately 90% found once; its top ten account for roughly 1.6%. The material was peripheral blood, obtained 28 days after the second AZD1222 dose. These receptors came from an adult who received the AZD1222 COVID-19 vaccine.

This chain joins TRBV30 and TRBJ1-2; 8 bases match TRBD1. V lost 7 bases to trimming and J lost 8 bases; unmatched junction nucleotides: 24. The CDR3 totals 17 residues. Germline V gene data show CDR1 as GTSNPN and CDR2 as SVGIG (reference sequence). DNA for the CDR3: TGTGCCTCGTTTAAGGGGATACCGGCGACAGGGGAAAAGGGCTACACCTTC. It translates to CASFKGIPATGEKGYTF. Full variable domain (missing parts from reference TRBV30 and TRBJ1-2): SQTIHQWPATLVQPVGSPLSLECTVEGTSNPNLYWYRQAAGRGLQLLFYSVGIGQISSEVPQNLSASRPQDRQFILSSKKLLLSDSGFYLCASFKGIPATGEKGYTFGSGTRLTVV.

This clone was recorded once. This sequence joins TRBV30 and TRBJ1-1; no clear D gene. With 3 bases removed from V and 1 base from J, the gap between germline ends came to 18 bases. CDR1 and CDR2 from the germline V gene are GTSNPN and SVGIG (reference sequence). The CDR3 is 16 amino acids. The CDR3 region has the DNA TGTGCCTGGAGGAGGAGGCAGGTGAGGACGAACACTGAAGCTTTCTTT. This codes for CAWRRRQVRTNTEAFF. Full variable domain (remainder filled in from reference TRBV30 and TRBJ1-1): SQTIHQWPATLVQPVGSPLSLECTVEGTSNPNLYWYRQAAGRGLQLLFYSVGIGQISSEVPQNLSASRPQDRQFILSSKKLLLSDSGFYLCAWRRRQVRTNTEAFFGQGTRLTVV.

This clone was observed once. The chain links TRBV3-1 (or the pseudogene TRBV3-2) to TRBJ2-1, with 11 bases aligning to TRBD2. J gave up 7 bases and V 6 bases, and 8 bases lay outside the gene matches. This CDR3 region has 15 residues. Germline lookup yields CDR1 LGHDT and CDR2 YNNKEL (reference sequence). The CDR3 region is CASSRTSGGWNEQFF. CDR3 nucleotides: TGTGCCAGCAGTCGTACTAGCGGGGGATGGAATGAGCAGTTCTTC.

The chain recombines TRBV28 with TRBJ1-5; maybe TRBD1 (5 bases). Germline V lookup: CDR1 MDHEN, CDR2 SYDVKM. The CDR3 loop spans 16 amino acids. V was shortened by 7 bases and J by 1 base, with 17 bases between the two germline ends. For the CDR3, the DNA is TGTGCCAGCACCGACCGGGGGGTGCTGAGCAATCAGCCCCAGCATTTT. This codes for CASTDRGVLSNQPQHF. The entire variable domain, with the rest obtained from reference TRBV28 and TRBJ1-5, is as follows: DVKVTQSSRYLVKRTGEKVFLECVQDMDHENMFWYRQDPGLGLRLIYFSYDVKMKEKGDIPEGYSVSREKKERFSLILESASTNQTSMYLCASTDRGVLSNQPQHFGDGTRLSIL.

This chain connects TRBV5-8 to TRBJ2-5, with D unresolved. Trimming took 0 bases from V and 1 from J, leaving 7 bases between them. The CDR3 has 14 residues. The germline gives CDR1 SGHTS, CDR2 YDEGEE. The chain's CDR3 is CASSLGVVQETQYF. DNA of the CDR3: TGTGCCAGCAGCTTGGGAGTAGTCCAAGAGACCCAGTACTTC.

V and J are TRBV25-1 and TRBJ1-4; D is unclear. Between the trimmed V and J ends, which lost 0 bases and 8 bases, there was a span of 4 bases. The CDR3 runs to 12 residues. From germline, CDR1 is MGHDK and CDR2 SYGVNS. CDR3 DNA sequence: TGTGCCAGCAGTGAATACGGAGAAAAACTGTTTTTT. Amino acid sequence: CASSEYGEKLFF.

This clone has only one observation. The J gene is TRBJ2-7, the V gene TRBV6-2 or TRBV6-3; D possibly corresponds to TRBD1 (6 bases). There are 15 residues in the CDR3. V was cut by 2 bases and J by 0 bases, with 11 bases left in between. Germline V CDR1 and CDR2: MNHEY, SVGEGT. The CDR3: CASSYQGSSSYEQYF. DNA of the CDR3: TGTGCCAGCAGTTACCAGGGGTCCAGCTCCTACGAGCAGTACTTC.

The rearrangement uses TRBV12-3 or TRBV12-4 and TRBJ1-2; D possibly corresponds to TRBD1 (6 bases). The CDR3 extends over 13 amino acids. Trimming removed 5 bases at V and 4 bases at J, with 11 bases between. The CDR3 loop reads CASSPTTGYGYTF. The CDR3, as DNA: TGTGCCAGCAGTCCCACGACAGGCTATGGCTACACCTTC.

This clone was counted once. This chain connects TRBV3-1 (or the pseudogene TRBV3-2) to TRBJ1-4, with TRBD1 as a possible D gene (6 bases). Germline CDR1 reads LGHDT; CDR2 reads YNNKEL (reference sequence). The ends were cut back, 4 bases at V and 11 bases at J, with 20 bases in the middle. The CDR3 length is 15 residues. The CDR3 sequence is CASSPLLGGGGKLFF. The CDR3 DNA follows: TGTGCCAGCAGCCCCCTTCTCGGGGGCGGAGGGAAACTGTTTTTT.

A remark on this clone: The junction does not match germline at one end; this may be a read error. The chain's CDR3 is CASTVGLADNNEQFF. DNA of the CDR3: TGTGCCAGCACCGTAGGACTAGCGGATAACAATGAGCAGTTCTTC. V usage is TRBV9 and J usage is TRBJ2-1; 10 bases map to TRBD2. Germline V gene data show CDR1 as SGDLS and CDR2 as YYNGEE. CDR3 length: 15 residues.

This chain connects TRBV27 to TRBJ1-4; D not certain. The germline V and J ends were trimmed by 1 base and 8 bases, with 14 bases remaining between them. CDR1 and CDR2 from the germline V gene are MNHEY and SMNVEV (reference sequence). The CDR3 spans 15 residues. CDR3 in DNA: TGTGCCAGCAGTTTATTCGCCAATTTGAAGGAAAAACTGTTTTTT. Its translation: CASSLFANLKEKLFF. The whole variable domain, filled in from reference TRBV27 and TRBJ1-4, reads EAQVTQNPRYLITVTGKKLTVTCSQNMNHEYMSWYRQDPGLGLRQIYYSMNVEVTDKGDVPEGYKVSRKEKRNFPLILESPSPNQTSLYFCASSLFANLKEKLFFGSGTQLSVL.

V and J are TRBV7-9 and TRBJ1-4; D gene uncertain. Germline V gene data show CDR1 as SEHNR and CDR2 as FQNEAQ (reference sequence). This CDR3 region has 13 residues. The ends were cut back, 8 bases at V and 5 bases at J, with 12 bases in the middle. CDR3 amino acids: CASCGQSNEKLFF. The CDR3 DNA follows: TGTGCCAGCTGTGGTCAGTCAAATGAAAAACTGTTTTTT.

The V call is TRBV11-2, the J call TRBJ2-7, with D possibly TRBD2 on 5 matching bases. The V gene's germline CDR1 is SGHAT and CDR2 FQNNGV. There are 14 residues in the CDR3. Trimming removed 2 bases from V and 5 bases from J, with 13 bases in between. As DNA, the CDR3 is TGTGCCAGCAGCTTACGGGGAATCTGGAACGAGCAGTACTTC. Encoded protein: CASSLRGIWNEQYF.

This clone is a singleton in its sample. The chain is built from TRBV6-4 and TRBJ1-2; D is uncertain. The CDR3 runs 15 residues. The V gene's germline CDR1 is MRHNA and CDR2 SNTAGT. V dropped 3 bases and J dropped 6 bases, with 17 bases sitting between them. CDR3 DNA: TGTGCCAGCAGTGAGAGGCCCACAAGCATGAATGGCTACACCTTC. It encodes CASSERPTSMNGYTF.

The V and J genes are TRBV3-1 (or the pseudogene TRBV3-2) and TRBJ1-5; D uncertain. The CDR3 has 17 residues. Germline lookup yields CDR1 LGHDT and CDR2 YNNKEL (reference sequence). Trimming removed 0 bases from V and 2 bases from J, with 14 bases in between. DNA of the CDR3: TGTGCCAGCAGCCAAGAGCCAGTGAATCGGGGCAATCAGCCCCAGCATTTT. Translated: CASSQEPVNRGNQPQHF.

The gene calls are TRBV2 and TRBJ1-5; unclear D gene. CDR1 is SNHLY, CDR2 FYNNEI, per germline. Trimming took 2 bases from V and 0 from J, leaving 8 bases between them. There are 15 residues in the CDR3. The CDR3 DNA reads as TGTGCCAGCAGTGAAACGGAGAATAGCAATCAGCCCCAGCATTTT. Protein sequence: CASSETENSNQPQHF.

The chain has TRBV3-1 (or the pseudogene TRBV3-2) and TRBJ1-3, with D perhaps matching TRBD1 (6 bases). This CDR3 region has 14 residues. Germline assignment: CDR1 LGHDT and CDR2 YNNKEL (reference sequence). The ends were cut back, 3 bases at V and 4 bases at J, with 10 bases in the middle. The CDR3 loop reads CASSQTDRGNTIYF. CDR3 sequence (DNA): TGTGCCAGCAGCCAGACAGACAGGGGAAACACCATATATTTT.

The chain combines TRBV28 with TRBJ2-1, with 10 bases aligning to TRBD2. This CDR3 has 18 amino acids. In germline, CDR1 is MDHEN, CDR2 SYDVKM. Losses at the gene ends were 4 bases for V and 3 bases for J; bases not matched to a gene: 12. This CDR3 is CASSYPSGLADFYNEQFF. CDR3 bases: TGTGCCAGCAGTTACCCCTCCGGACTAGCGGATTTCTACAATGAGCAGTTCTTC. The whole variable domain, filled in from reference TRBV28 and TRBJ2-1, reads DVKVTQSSRYLVKRTGEKVFLECVQDMDHENMFWYRQDPGLGLRLIYFSYDVKMKEKGDIPEGYSVSREKKERFSLILESASTNQTSMYLCASSYPSGLADFYNEQFFGPGTRLTVL.

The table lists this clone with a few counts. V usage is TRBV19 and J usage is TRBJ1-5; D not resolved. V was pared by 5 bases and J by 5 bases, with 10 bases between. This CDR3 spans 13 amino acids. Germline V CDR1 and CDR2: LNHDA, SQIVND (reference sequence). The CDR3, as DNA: TGTGCCAGTAGTCCGATGATCTATCAGCCCCAGCATTTT. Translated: CASSPMIYQPQHF.

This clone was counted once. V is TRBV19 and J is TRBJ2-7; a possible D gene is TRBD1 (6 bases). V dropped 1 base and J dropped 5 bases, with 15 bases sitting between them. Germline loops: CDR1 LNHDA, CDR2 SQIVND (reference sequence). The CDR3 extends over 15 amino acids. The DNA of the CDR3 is TGTGCCAGTAGTATAGTACAGGGTTCCTCTGACGAGCAGTACTTC. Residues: CASSIVQGSSDEQYF.

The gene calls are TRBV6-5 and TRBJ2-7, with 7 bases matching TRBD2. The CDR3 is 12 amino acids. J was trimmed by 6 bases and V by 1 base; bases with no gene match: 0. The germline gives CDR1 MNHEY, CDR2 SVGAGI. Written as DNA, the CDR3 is TGTGCCAGCAGTTACTGGGGGGGCGAGCAGTACTTC. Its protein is CASSYWGGEQYF.

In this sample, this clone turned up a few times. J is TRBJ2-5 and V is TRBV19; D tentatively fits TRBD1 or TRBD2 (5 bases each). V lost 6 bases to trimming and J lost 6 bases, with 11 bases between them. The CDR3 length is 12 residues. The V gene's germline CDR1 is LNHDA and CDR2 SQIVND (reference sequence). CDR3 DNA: TGTGCCAGTAGGAGTGGGGGAAAGACCCAGTACTTC. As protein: CASRSGGKTQYF. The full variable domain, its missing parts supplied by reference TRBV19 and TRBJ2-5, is DGGITQSPKYLFRKEGQNVTLSCEQNLNHDAMYWYRQDPGQGLRLIYYSQIVNDFQKGDIAEGYSVSREKKESFPLTVTSAQKNPTAFYLCASRSGGKTQYFGPGTRLLVL.

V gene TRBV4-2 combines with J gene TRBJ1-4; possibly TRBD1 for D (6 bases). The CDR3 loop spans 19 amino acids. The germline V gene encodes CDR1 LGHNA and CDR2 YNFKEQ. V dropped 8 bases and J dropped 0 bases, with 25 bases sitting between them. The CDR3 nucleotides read TGTGCCAGCGAGAGAAGGGGGTGGATGTCAACTCCAACTAATGAAAAACTGTTTTTT. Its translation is CASERRGWMSTPTNEKLFF.

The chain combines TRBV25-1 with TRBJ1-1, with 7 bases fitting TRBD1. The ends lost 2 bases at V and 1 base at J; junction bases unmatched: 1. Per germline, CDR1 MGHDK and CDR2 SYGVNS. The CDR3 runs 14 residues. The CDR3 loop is CASSERQGNTEAFF. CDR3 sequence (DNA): TGTGCCAGCAGTGAAAGACAGGGGAACACTGAAGCTTTCTTT.